A single sample gave rise to the 19 T cell receptor beta chains below, sequenced in a study of T cells in Graves' hyperthyroidism and ophthalmopathy (dated by TCRdb to about 2019). Library creation used multiplex PCR. Sequencing instrument: Illumina HiSeq 2000. The TCR beta CDR3 regions were amplified from the RNA transcripts. A first-round RT-PCR of the TCR CDR3 used the HTBI primer set with the Qiagen OneStep RT-PCR kit. TCRdb reprocessing: public reads trimmed at Q25 with fastp, clones called with MiXCR, in-frame beta chains kept. Each CDR3 protein gets just one entry, which takes the most common genes and DNA from the rows behind it. The sample table shows some 740,000 distinct CDR3 sequences, and 14% are seen once. 10% of the sample belongs to the ten largest clones. Sequencing input: blood. These receptors originate from a woman younger than 35 with Graves' hyperthyroidism.

The chain combines TRBV2 with TRBJ2-2; D might be TRBD2 (6 bases). There are 14 residues in the CDR3. From germline, CDR1 is SNHLY and CDR2 FYNNEI. Trimming left V 6 bases short and J 5 bases short, with 13 bases between. CDR3 sequence reads: CASSSGWRTGELFF. The CDR3 region has the DNA TGTGCCAGCAGCAGCGGGTGGCGGACCGGGGAGCTGTTTTTT.

This clonotype was observed a few times. This chain uses TRBV3-1 with TRBJ2-2; D is ambiguous. CDR1 LGHDT and CDR2 YNNKEL come from the germline V gene (reference sequence). Trimming took off 1 base at V and 8 bases at J, with 11 bases between the two ends. The CDR3 runs to 14 residues. In nucleotides, the CDR3 is TGTGCCAGCAGCCAAGCTGAAGCTCTAGGGGAGCTGTTTTTT. It is translated as CASSQAEALGELFF.

This chain connects TRBV6-1 to TRBJ2-1; D might be TRBD1 (6 bases). The length of the CDR3 is 13 residues. Per germline, CDR1 MNHNS and CDR2 SASEGT. Between the trimmed V and J ends, which lost 6 bases and 9 bases, there was a span of 15 bases. CDR3 amino acids: CASSPGGLSEQFF. As DNA, the CDR3 is TGTGCCAGCAGCCCTGGGGGCCTTAGTGAGCAGTTCTTC.

The chain joins TRBV6-2 or TRBV6-3 to TRBJ2-4, with TRBD2 identical over 8 bases. CDR3 length: 17 residues. The germline CDR1 and CDR2 sequences are MNHEY and SVGEGT. V shed 6 bases, J shed 0 bases, and the junction held 10 bases outside the gene matches. The CDR3 DNA reads TGTGCCAGCAGGCCGGCGGGGGGAAGGCTAGCCAAAAACATTCAGTACTTC. Protein: CASRPAGGRLAKNIQYF.

V usage is TRBV7-9 and J usage is TRBJ1-2; D is unclear. This CDR3 comprises 14 residues. V dropped 1 base and J dropped 3 bases, with 9 bases sitting between them. Germline V gene data show CDR1 as SEHNR and CDR2 as FQNEAQ (reference sequence). This CDR3 is CASSLGEGHYGYTF. The CDR3 DNA is TGTGCCAGCAGCTTAGGTGAAGGCCACTATGGCTACACCTTC.

The chain recombines TRBV4-1 with TRBJ2-4, with a tentative D call TRBD2 (6 bases). Per the germline V gene, CDR1 is MGHRA and CDR2 is YSYEKL. This CDR3 region has 18 residues. Deletions cut 1 base from V and 0 bases from J, with 16 bases between. CDR3 DNA sequence: TGCGCCAGCAGCCAAGGACAGTCAAGGGGACTAGCCAAAAACATTCAGTACTTC. Translation gives CASSQGQSRGLAKNIQYF.

This clonotype was seen a handful of times. CDR3: CASSESAGGWGETQYF. DNA of the CDR3: TGTGCCAGCAGTGAGTCCGCAGGGGGCTGGGGAGAGACCCAGTACTTC. This chain connects TRBV2 to TRBJ2-5, with 8 bases identical to TRBD1. Germline V CDR1 and CDR2: SNHLY, FYNNEI. V was clipped by 3 bases and J by 4 bases; unmatched bases: 10. The length of the CDR3 is 16 residues.

This clonotype was observed a few times. This sequence joins TRBV9 and TRBJ2-5; 10 bases line up with TRBD2. The germline CDR1 and CDR2 sequences are SGDLS and YYNGEE. Trimming removed 0 bases from V and 2 bases from J; junction bases left unmatched: 7. The length of the CDR3 is 17 residues. The CDR3 DNA reads as TGTGCCAGCAGCGTAGCACCCGGGACTAGCGCACAAGAGACCCAGTACTTC. This encodes CASSVAPGTSAQETQYF.

This clonotype is a singleton in its sample. The chain couples TRBV30 to TRBJ2-5; 10 bases fit TRBD2. This CDR3 region has 14 residues. From germline, CDR1 is GTSNPN and CDR2 SVGIG (reference sequence). V gave up 3 bases and J gave up 5 bases; unmatched junction bases: 6. CDR3 loop: CAWRKAGGIETQYF. In DNA form, the CDR3 reads TGTGCCTGGAGGAAAGCGGGAGGGATCGAGACCCAGTACTTC.

The gene calls are TRBV7-9 and TRBJ2-1, with D perhaps TRBD2 (5 bases). CDR1 and CDR2 (germline): SEHNR, FQNEAQ (reference sequence). The CDR3 consists of 15 residues. CDR3 coding DNA: TGTGTCACGGAAGCGTCGGGAAGCTCCTACAATGAGCAGTTCTTC. It yields the protein CVTEASGSSYNEQFF.

This clonotype was counted many times. The chain uses TRBV11-2 and TRBJ2-5; 8 bases line up with TRBD1. The CDR3 is made up of 14 amino acids. V was clipped by 5 bases and J by 12 bases; unmatched bases: 14. From germline, CDR1 is SGHAT and CDR2 FQNNGV. CDR3 in amino acids: CASSTTISGGVEYF. As DNA, the CDR3 is TGTGCCAGCAGCACCACGATATCAGGGGGCGTGGAGTACTTC.

The chain couples TRBV4-3 to TRBJ2-7; TRBD2 is a possible D gene (5 bases). CDR3 size: 12 residues. Germline-derived CDR1 and CDR2 are LGHNA and YSLEER. The V end lost 0 bases, the J end lost 5 bases, and 5 bases lay between the germline ends. CDR3 coding DNA: TGCGCCAGCAGCCAAGACGGGAACGAGCAGTACTTC. This translates into CASSQDGNEQYF.

This chain uses TRBV7-9 with TRBJ2-3, with 13 bases that match TRBD2. The germline gives CDR1 SEHNR, CDR2 FQNEAQ (reference sequence). The CDR3 is 16 amino acids. Trimming cost V 5 bases and J 5 bases; bases outside gene matches: 7. CDR3 sequence: CASSPGLAGAQDTQYF. For the CDR3, the DNA is TGTGCCAGCAGCCCCGGACTAGCGGGAGCCCAAGATACGCAGTATTTT.

This clonotype has a handful of counts. V usage is TRBV6-1 and J usage is TRBJ2-1; 9 nucleotides match TRBD2. Germline assignment: CDR1 MNHNS and CDR2 SASEGT. The CDR3 length is 15 residues. J lost 6 bases, V lost 6 bases, and 9 bases had no gene match. The CDR3 DNA is TGTGCCAGCAGGCTGGTTAGCGGGAGCTCCAATGAGCAGTTCTTC. This translates into CASRLVSGSSNEQFF.

The J gene is TRBJ2-1, the V gene TRBV9; 10 bases map to TRBD2. CDR3 length equals 16 residues. Germline trimming cut 3 bases from V and 8 bases from J; bases unmatched to any gene: 11. The germline gives CDR1 SGDLS, CDR2 YYNGEE. The CDR3 nucleotides read TGTGCCAGCAGCGCAAATAGCGGGGGGCCGTTGGATGAGCAGTTCTTC. Protein product: CASSANSGGPLDEQFF. Drawing the rest from reference TRBV9 and TRBJ2-1, the complete variable domain is DSGVTQTPKHLITATGQRVTLRCSPRSGDLSVYWYQQSLDQGLQFLIQYYNGEERAKGNILERFSAQQFPDLHSELNLSSLELGDSALYFCASSANSGGPLDEQFFGPGTRLTVL.

This clonotype was seen ten or more times. A read error may produce the germline difference seen at one junction end. CDR3 sequence reads: CASSLGTSGKNEQFF. CDR3 bases: TGTGCCAGCAGCCTCGGGACTAGCGGGAAAAATGAGCAGTTCTTC. This chain joins TRBV5-1 and TRBJ2-1, with 13 bases fitting TRBD2. The CDR3 covers 15 residues. Germline V gene sequence: CDR1 SGHRS, CDR2 YFSETQ.

This clonotype has just a few counts. The chain uses TRBV5-1 and TRBJ2-7, with D perhaps matching TRBD2 (6 bases). Deletions cut 4 bases from V and 0 bases from J, with 17 bases between. The CDR3 totals 16 residues. Germline loops: CDR1 SGHRS, CDR2 YFSETQ. The CDR3 loop is CASSPSRGTFSYEQYF. The CDR3 coding sequence is TGCGCCAGCAGCCCGTCGCGGGGTACCTTCTCCTACGAGCAGTACTTC. Full variable domain (outside the CDR3, taken from reference TRBV5-1 and TRBJ2-7): KAGVTQTPRYLIKTRGQQVTLSCSPISGHRSVSWYQQTPGQGLQFLFEYFSETQRNKGNFPGRFSGRQFSNSRSEMNVSTLELGDSALYLCASSPSRGTFSYEQYFGPGTRLTVT.

In this sample, this clonotype turned up many times. The rearrangement uses TRBV2 and TRBJ2-7; 8 bases agree with TRBD2. The CDR3 is 15 amino acids. With 4 bases clipped from V and 4 bases from J, the junction kept 9 bases outside the gene matches. Germline V lookup: CDR1 SNHLY, CDR2 FYNNEI. This chain's CDR3 is CASSGIAGPNYEQYF. The CDR3 coding sequence is TGTGCCAGCAGTGGTATAGCGGGACCGAATTACGAGCAGTACTTC. The whole variable domain, filled in from reference TRBV2 and TRBJ2-7, reads EPEVTQTPSHQVTQMGQEVILRCVPISNHLYFYWYRQILGQKVEFLVSFYNNEISEKSEIFDDQFSVERPDGSNFTLKIRSTKLEDSAMYFCASSGIAGPNYEQYFGPGTRLTVT.

This clonotype has more than one count but fewer than ten. The V gene is TRBV20-1, the J gene TRBJ1-2; 9 bases fit TRBD1. The CDR3 extends over 14 amino acids. Germline CDR1 and CDR2: DFQATT and SNEGSKA (reference sequence). V was clipped by 3 bases and J by 5 bases; unmatched bases: 7. The CDR3 DNA is TGCAGTGCTAGTGACAGGGGGATGAGGTATGGCTACACCTTC. Amino acid sequence: CSASDRGMRYGYTF.